These T cell receptor beta chains were read from a single sample in a study of shared clonotypes between healthy human individuals. The method was immunoSEQ multiplex PCR; TCRdb's version includes in-frame clones alone and lacks a portion of them. The data show more than 600,000 clones, 92% seen once. Sequencing input: naive CD8+ T cells sorted from blood. The receptors originated from a man aged 25-45 years in good health. The CDR3 runs from the conserved cysteine through the conserved F or W. The order of the fields is CDR3 length, V gene, J gene, CDR3 protein.

CDR3 length: 18
V gene: TRBV28
J gene: TRBJ2-3
CDR3 protein: CASSSLERDYRSTDTQYF

CDR3 length: 14
V gene: TRBV28
J gene: TRBJ1-1
CDR3 protein: CASSSFRMDTEAFF

CDR3 length: 15
V gene: TRBV27
J gene: TRBJ2-7
CDR3 protein: CASSLLRHTPYEQYF

CDR3 length: 11
V gene: TRBV9
J gene: TRBJ2-2
CDR3 protein: CASKSGGRLFF

CDR3 length: 16
V gene: TRBV29-1
J gene: TRBJ1-1
CDR3 protein: CSVDYLQDRVNTEAFF

CDR3 length: 14
V gene: TRBV9
J gene: TRBJ2-7
CDR3 protein: CASSDRDDPYEQYF

CDR3 length: 17
V gene: TRBV14
J gene: TRBJ2-5
CDR3 protein: CASSQDPGLAGQETQYF

CDR3 length: 12
V gene: TRBV27
J gene: TRBJ2-2
CDR3 protein: CASSLPTGELFF

CDR3 length: 18
V gene: TRBV28
J gene: TRBJ2-1
CDR3 protein: CASSLAGLAVRSYNEQFF

CDR3 length: 16
V gene: TRBV5-6
J gene: TRBJ2-1
CDR3 protein: CASSLAGQGYRNEQFF

CDR3 length: 12
V gene: TRBV10-3
J gene: TRBJ2-2
CDR3 protein: CAIRTNTGELFF

CDR3 length: 13
V gene: TRBV10-3
J gene: TRBJ2-7
CDR3 protein: CAISEDGFNEQYF

CDR3 length: 14
V gene: TRBV7-9
J gene: TRBJ1-3
CDR3 protein: CASSSIDSFDTIYF

CDR3 length: 15
V gene: TRBV6-1
J gene: TRBJ2-2
CDR3 protein: CAIPGVGVRTGELFF

CDR3 length: 15
V gene: TRBV5-4
J gene: TRBJ2-5
CDR3 protein: CASSLPPGGEETQYF

CDR3 length: 18
V gene: TRBV18
J gene: TRBJ1-2
CDR3 protein: CASSPDSKRIDLFYGYTF

CDR3 length: 11
V gene: TRBV11-1
J gene: TRBJ2-1
CDR3 protein: CASSLSVGQFF

CDR3 length: 17
V gene: TRBV11-2
J gene: TRBJ2-3
CDR3 protein: CASSLNLGWAAQDTQYF

CDR3 length: 17
V gene: TRBV5-1
J gene: TRBJ2-5
CDR3 protein: CASSLREGLAFQETQYF

CDR3 length: 13
V gene: TRBV29-1
J gene: TRBJ2-1
CDR3 protein: CSVDPDGGNEQFF

CDR3 length: 14
V gene: TRBV27
J gene: TRBJ2-6
CDR3 protein: CASRFTAGANVLTF

CDR3 length: 12
V gene: TRBV11-2
J gene: TRBJ2-3
CDR3 protein: CASKGPTDTQYF

CDR3 length: 15
V gene: TRBV7-9
J gene: TRBJ1-1
CDR3 protein: CASSIHQDLDTEAFF

CDR3 length: 18
V gene: TRBV12-5
J gene: TRBJ1-3
CDR3 protein: CASGWVAERDSSGNTIYF

CDR3 length: 14
V gene: TRBV5-4
J gene: TRBJ1-2
CDR3 protein: CASKTRGQGDGYTF